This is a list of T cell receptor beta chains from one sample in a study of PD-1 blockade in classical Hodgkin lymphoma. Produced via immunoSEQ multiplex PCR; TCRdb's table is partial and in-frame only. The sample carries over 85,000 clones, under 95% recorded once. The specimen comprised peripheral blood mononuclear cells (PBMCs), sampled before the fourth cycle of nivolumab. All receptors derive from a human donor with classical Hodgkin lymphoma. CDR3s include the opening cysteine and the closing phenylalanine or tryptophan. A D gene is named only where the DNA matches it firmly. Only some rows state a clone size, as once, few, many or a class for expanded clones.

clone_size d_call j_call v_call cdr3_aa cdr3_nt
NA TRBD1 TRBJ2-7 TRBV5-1 CATRRTGGVDEQYF TGCGCCACCCGGAGGACAGGGGGCGTGGACGAGCAGTACTTC
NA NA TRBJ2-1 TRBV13 CASSPRRVGEQFF TGTGCCAGCAGCCCCCGTAGAGTGGGGGAGCAGTTCTTC
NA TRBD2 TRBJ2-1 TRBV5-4 CASSGVPGLGFSYNEQFF TGTGCCAGCAGCGGAGTCCCGGGACTAGGGTTCTCCTACAATGAGCAGTTCTTC
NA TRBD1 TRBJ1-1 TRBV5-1 CASSPEPRGGPNEAFF TGCGCCAGCAGCCCCGAGCCCAGGGGGGGGCCTAATGAAGCTTTCTTT
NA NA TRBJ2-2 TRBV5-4 CASSLPGGQDGELFF TGTGCCAGCAGCTTGCCTGGGGGCCAGGACGGGGAGCTGTTTTTT
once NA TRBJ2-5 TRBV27 CASSLLGGAWETQYF TGTGCCAGCAGCCTGTTAGGAGGGGCGTGGGAGACCCAGTACTTC
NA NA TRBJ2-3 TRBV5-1 CASSGSSPDTQYF TGCGCCAGCAGCGGCTCAAGTCCAGATACGCAGTATTTT
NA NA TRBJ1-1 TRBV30 CAQKRRQENTEAFF TGTGCCCAAAAAAGGCGTCAGGAGAACACTGAAGCTTTCTTT
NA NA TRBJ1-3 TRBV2 CASRGRSRRAGSGNTIYF TGTGCCAGCAGGGGCAGGAGCAGACGGGCGGGATCTGGAAACACCATATATTTT
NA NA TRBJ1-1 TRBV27 CASSLNTRNTEAFF TGTGCCAGCAGTTTAAATACTAGGAACACTGAAGCTTTCTTT
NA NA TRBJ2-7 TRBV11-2 CASSFLGEQYF TGTGCCAGCAGCTTTCTGGGCGAGCAGTACTTC
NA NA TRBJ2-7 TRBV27 CASSLRWADPYEQYF TGTGCCAGCAGTTTACGATGGGCGGACCCCTACGAGCAGTACTTC
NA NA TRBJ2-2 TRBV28 CASSSRAFRLELFF TGTGCCAGCAGTTCCCGGGCGTTCCGGTTAGAGCTGTTTTTT
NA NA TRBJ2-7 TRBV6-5 CASSYGDGSSYEQYF TGTGCCAGCAGTTACGGGGACGGGAGCTCCTACGAGCAGTACTTC
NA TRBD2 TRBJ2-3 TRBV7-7 CASSRGTSPRDTQYF TGTGCCAGCAGCCGAGGGACTAGTCCCCGGGATACGCAGTATTTT
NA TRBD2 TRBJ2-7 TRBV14 CASSLSVRRREAYEQYF TGTGCCAGCAGCCTCAGTGTTCGAAGGCGGGAGGCCTACGAGCAGTACTTC
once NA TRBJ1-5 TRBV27 CASSLWSGTSNQPQHF TGTGCCAGCAGTTTATGGTCGGGTACCAGCAATCAGCCCCAGCATTTT
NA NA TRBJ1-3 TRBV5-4 CASSLDRGSSGNTIYF TGTGCCAGCAGCTTGGATAGGGGGAGCTCTGGAAACACCATATATTTT
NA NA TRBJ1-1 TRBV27 CASRRGNTEAFF TGTGCCAGCAGAAGAGGGAACACTGAAGCTTTCTTT
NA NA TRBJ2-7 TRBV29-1 CSVTDSYEQYF TGCAGCGTCACGGATTCCTACGAGCAGTACTTC
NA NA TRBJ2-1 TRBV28 CASSLTSLSYNEQFF TGTGCCAGCAGCTTAACTAGCCTTTCCTACAATGAGCAGTTCTTC
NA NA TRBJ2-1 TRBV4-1 CASSRQTTLEQFF TGCGCCAGCAGCCGACAGACTACACTTGAGCAGTTCTTC
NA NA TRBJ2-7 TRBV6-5 CASSYSLGRAYEQYF TGTGCCAGCAGTTACTCGTTGGGACGGGCCTACGAGCAGTACTTC
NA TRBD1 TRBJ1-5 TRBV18 CASSPPRTGSNQPQHF TGTGCCAGCTCACCCCCCCGGACAGGGAGCAATCAGCCCCAGCATTTT
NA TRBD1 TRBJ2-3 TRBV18 CASSPNRGRGTDTQYF TGTGCCAGCTCACCCAACAGGGGACGGGGCACAGATACGCAGTATTTT
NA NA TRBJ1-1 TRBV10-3 CAISESVRNTEAFF TGTGCCATCAGTGAGTCGGTCAGGAACACTGAAGCTTTCTTT
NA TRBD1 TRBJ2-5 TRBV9 CASSVKAGGETQYF TGTGCCAGCAGCGTAAAAGCAGGGGGAGAGACCCAGTACTTC
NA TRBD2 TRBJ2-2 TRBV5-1 CASSPGTSGSTGELFF TGCGCCAGCAGCCCCGGGACTAGCGGGAGCACCGGGGAGCTGTTTTTT
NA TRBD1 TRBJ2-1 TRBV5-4 CASSVDRASSYNEQFF TGTGCCAGCAGCGTTGACAGGGCTAGCTCCTACAATGAGCAGTTCTTC
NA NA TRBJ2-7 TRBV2 CASRTAGTLSYEQYF TGTGCCAGCAGGACGGCAGGGACCCTCTCCTACGAGCAGTACTTC
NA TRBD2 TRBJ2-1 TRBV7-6 CASSLASTSGFNEQFF TGTGCCAGCAGCTTAGCGAGCACTAGCGGCTTCAATGAGCAGTTCTTC
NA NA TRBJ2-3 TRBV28 CASSFPPGGDTQYF TGTGCCAGCAGTTTCCCCCCCGGGGGCGATACGCAGTATTTT
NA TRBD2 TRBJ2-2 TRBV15 CATSRDARTSGRNTGELFF TGTGCCACCAGCAGAGACGCCCGCACTAGCGGGAGGAACACCGGGGAGCTGTTTTTT
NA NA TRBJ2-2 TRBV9 CASSVGGSPGELFF TGTGCCAGCAGCGTAGGCGGGTCCCCCGGGGAGCTGTTTTTT
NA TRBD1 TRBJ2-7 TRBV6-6 CASSYFRDRGHPAYF TGTGCCAGCAGTTACTTTCGGGACAGGGGGCATCCTGCGTACTTC
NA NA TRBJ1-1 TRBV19 CASSSREGTEAFF TGTGCCAGTAGTTCTAGGGAAGGGACTGAAGCTTTCTTT
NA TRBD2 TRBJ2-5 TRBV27 CASSSGLAGGPHPWETQYF TGTGCCAGCAGTTCCGGACTAGCGGGAGGGCCTCATCCATGGGAGACCCAGTACTTC
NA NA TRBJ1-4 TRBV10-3 CAISAGEKLFF TGTGCCATCAGTGCTGGGGAAAAACTGTTTTTT
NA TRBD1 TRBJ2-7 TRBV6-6 CASSRRDRNSYEQYF TGTGCCAGCAGTCGCCGGGACAGGAACTCCTACGAGCAGTACTTC
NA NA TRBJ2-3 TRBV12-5 CASGLGADTDTQYF TGTGCTAGTGGTTTGGGGGCCGACACAGATACGCAGTATTTT
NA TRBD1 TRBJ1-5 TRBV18 CASSYYRGKDQPQHF TGTGCCAGCTCATACTACAGGGGGAAGGACCAGCCCCAGCATTTT
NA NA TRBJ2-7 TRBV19 CASSISVGRYYEQYF TGTGCCAGTAGTATTTCCGTAGGACGGTACTACGAGCAGTACTTC
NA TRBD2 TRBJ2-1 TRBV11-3 CASSSWTSGSRSSYNEQFF TGTGCCAGCAGCTCGTGGACTAGCGGGAGTAGGAGCTCCTACAATGAGCAGTTCTTC
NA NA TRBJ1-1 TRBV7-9 CASSLGGLNTEAFF TGTGCCAGCAGCTTGGGGGGGCTGAACACTGAAGCTTTCTTT
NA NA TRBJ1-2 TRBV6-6 CASSSDANYGYTF TGTGCCAGCAGTTCGGACGCAAACTATGGCTACACCTTC
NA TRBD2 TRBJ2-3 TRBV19 CASIPGGSGSRTDTQYF TGTGCCAGTATCCCGGGGGGTAGCGGGAGCCGCACAGATACGCAGTATTTT
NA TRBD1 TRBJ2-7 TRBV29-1 CSVEEIRDRGQYEQYF TGCAGCGTTGAAGAGATTCGGGACAGGGGGCAGTACGAGCAGTACTTC
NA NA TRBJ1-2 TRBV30 CAWGGPNYGYTF TGTGCCTGGGGAGGGCCGAACTATGGCTACACCTTC
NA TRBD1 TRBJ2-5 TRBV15 CATSVGQGVQETQYF TGTGCCACCAGTGTCGGACAGGGGGTACAAGAGACCCAGTACTTC
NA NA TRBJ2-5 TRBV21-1 CAASRTRRGQETQYF TGTGCCGCTTCTAGGACCCGGCGGGGACAAGAGACCCAGTACTTC
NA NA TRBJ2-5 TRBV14 CASSQGGRFQETQYF TGTGCCAGCAGCCAAGGGGGCAGGTTTCAAGAGACCCAGTACTTC
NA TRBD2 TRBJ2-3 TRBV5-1 CASSRVVAGSSTDTQYF TGCGCCAGCAGCAGGGTGGTAGCGGGCTCTAGCACAGATACGCAGTATTTT
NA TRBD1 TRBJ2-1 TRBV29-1 CSVDSGTGGEFF TGCAGCGTCGACTCCGGGACAGGGGGCGAGTTCTTC